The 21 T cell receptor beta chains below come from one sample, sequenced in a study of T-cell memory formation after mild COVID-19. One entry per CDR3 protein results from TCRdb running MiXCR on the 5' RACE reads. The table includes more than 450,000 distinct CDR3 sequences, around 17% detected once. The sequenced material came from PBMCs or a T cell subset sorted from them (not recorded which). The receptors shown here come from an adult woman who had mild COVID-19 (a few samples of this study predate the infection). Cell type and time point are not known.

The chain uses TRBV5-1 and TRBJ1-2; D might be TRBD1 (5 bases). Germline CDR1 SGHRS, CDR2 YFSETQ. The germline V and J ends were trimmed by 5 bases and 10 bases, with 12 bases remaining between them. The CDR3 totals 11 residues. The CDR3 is CASRRDRYYTF. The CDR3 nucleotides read TGCGCCAGCAGACGGGACCGCTACTACACCTTC.

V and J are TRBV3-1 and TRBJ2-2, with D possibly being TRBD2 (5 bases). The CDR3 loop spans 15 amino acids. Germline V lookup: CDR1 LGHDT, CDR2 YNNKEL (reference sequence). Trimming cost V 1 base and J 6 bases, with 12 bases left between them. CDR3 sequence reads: CASSQAEVGPGELFF. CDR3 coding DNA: TGTGCCAGCAGCCAAGCGGAGGTTGGCCCCGGGGAGCTGTTTTTT.

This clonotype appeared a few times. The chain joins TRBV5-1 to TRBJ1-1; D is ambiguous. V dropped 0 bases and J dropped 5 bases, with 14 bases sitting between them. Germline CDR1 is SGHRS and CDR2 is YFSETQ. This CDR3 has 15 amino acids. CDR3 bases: TGCGCCAGCAGCTTGGAAAGGGCCATGGGAACTGAAGCTTTCTTT. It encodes CASSLERAMGTEAFF. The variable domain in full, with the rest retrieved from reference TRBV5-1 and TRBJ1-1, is KAGVTQTPRYLIKTRGQQVTLSCSPISGHRSVSWYQQTPGQGLQFLFEYFSETQRNKGNFPGRFSGRQFSNSRSEMNVSTLELGDSALYLCASSLERAMGTEAFFGQGTRLTVV.

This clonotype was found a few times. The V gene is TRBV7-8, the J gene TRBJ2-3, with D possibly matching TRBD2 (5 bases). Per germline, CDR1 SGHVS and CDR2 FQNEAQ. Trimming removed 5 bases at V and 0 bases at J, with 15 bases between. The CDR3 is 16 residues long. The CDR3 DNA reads TGTGCCAGCAGCGCCCTTGAGGGCAGGAGCACAGATACGCAGTATTTT. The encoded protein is CASSALEGRSTDTQYF.

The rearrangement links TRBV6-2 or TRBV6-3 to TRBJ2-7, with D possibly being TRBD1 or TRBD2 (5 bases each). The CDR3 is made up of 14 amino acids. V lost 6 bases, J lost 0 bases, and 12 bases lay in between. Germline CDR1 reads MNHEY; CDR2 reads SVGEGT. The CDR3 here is CASSWDGSSYEQYF. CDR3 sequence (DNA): TGTGCCAGCAGCTGGGACGGTAGCTCCTACGAGCAGTACTTC.

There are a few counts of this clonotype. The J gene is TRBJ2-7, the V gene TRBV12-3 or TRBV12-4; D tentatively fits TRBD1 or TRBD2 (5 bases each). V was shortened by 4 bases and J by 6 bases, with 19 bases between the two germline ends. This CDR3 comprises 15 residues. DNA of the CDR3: TGTGCCAGCAGTTCCCGGGACCCTCAGTGGAGCGAGCAGTACTTC. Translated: CASSSRDPQWSEQYF.

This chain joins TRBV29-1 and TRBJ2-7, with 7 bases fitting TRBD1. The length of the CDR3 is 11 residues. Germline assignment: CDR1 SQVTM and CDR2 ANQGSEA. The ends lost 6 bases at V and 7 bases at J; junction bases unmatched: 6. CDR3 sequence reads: CSVLQGWEQYF. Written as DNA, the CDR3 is TGCAGCGTCCTACAGGGGTGGGAGCAGTACTTC.

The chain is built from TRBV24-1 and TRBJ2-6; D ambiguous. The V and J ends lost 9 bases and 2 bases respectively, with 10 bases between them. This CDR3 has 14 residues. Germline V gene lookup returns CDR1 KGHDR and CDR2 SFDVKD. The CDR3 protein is CATGTATGANVLTF. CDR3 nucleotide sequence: TGTGCCACCGGCACAGCAACTGGGGCCAACGTCCTGACTTTC.

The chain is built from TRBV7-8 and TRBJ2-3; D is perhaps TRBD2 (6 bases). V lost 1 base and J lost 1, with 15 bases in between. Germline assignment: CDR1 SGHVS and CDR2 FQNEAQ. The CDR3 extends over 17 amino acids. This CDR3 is CASSLVAEGSGTDTQYF. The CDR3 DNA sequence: TGTGCCAGCAGCTTAGTCGCGGAGGGGTCAGGCACAGATACGCAGTATTTT.

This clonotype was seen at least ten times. CDR3 in amino acids: CSASAGQPYGYTF. The CDR3 DNA follows: TGCAGTGCTAGTGCGGGACAGCCCTATGGCTACACCTTC. V and J are TRBV20-1 and TRBJ1-2; 7 nucleotides match TRBD1. J lost 4 bases, V lost 3 bases, and 5 bases had no gene match. Germline values: CDR1 DFQATT, CDR2 SNEGSKA (reference sequence). The CDR3 runs to 13 residues.

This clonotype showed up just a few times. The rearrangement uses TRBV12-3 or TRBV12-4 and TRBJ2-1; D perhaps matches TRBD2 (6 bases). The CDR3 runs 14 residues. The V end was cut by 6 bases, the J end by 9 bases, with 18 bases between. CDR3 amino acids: CASSPPLATREQFF. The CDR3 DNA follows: TGTGCCAGCAGCCCCCCTCTAGCGACGCGTGAGCAGTTCTTC.

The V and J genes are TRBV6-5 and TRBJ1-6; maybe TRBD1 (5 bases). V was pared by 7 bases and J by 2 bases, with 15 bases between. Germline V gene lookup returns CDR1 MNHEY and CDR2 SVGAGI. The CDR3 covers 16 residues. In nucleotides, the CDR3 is TGTGCCAGCACCGAAGCGGGGGGAACCTATAATTCACCCCTCCACTTT. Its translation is CASTEAGGTYNSPLHF.

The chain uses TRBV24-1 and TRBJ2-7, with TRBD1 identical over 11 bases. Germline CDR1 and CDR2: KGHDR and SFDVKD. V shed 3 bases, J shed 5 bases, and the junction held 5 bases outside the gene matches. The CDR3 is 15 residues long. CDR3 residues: CATSDPGTGGNEQYF. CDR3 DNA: TGTGCCACCAGTGATCCCGGGACAGGGGGTAACGAGCAGTACTTC.

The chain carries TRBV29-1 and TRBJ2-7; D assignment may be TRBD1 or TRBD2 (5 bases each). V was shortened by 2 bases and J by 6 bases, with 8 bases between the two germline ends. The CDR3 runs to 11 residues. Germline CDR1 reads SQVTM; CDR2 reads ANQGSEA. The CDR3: CSVEKGTEQYF. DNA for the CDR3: TGCAGCGTTGAAAAGGGGACCGAGCAGTACTTC.

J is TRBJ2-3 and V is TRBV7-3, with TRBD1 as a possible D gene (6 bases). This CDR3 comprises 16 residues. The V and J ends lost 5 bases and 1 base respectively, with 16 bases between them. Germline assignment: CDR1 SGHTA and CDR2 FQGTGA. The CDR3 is CASSLSWGQRTDTQYF. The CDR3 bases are TGTGCCAGCAGCCTATCGTGGGGGCAGCGCACAGATACGCAGTATTTT.

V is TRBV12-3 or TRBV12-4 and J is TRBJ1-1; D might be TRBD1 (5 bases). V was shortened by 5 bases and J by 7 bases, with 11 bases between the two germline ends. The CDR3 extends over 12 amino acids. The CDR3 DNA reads TGTGCCAGCAGTCCTCGGGACCTTGAAGCTTTCTTT. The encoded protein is CASSPRDLEAFF.

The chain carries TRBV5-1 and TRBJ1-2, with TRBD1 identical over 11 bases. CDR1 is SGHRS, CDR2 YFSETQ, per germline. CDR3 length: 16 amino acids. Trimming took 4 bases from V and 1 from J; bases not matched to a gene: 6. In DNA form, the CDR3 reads TGCGCCAGCAGCCCTCCCGGGACAGGGGGTAACTATGGCTACACCTTC. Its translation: CASSPPGTGGNYGYTF.

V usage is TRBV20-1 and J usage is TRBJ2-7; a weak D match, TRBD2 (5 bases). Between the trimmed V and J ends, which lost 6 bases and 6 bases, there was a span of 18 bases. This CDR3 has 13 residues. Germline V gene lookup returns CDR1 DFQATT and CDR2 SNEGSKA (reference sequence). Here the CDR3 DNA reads TGCAGTGCCATGTCCGGGGAATTTGGCGAGCAGTACTTC. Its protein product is CSAMSGEFGEQYF.

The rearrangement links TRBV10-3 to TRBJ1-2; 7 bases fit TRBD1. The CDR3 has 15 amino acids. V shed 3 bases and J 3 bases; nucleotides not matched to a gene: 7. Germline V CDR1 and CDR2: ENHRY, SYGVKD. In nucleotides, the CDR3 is TGTGCCATCAGTGATCAACAGACAGGGCACTATGGCTACACCTTC. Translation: CAISDQQTGHYGYTF.

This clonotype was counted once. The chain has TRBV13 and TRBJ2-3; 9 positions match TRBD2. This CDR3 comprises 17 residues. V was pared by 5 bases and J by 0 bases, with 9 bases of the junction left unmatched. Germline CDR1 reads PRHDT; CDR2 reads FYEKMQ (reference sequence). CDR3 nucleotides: TGTGCCAGCAGCCAACCTAGCGGGGTGTGGAGCACAGATACGCAGTATTTT. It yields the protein CASSQPSGVWSTDTQYF.

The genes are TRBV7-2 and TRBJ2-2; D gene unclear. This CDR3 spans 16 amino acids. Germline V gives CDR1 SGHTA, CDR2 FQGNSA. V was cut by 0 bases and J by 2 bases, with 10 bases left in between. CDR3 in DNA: TGTGCCAGCAGCTTAGCGGCGACTGGTAACACCGGGGAGCTGTTTTTT. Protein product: CASSLAATGNTGELFF.